This T cell receptor beta chain was retrieved from a study of spatial heterogeneity in lung cancer. On the study more broadly: Detected sequences consistently included more beta-chain ones than alpha-chain ones. Findings of the study overall: Blood showed ubiquitous tumor TCRs more often at resection than at routine follow-up.

Sample time point: blood at routine non-recurrence follow-up after resection. From tumor, nontumor lung or frozen PBMC, whole RNA was taken unsorted for sequencing. CDR1 is SGHTA and CDR2 is FQGTGA in the germline V gene. This CDR3 spans 13 amino acids. V lost 1 base and J 8 bases, leaving 11 bases between the germline ends. MiXCR, run by TCRdb on the 5' RACE reads, gives a single entry per CDR3 protein. The table lists around 41,000 distinct CDR3 sequences, approximately 22% of them singletons. This clonotype was observed a few times. Its antigen is undetermined. The source was PBMCs, collected at follow-up. The genes are TRBV7-3 and TRBJ1-2; D remains unclear. This clonotype originated in a female donor with early-stage non-small cell lung cancer. The CDR3 DNA follows: TGTGCCAGCAGCTTAAGCCCAGGCGGGGGCTACACCTTC. Translated: CASSLSPGGGYTF.